These T cell receptor beta chains were read from a single sample in a study of shared clonotypes between healthy human individuals. TCRdb's table, derived via immunoSEQ multiplex PCR, lists solely in-frame clones and lacks some. Among roughly 2,500,000 clones listed, roughly 93% were seen once. Input material: naive CD4+ T cells from PBMCs. The source of these receptors is a man aged 18 to 35 in good health. Some clones in this sample may be carry-over from other donors' samples. Both conserved end residues are part of each CDR3. A D gene is named only where the DNA matches it firmly. A row's size may be missing; if present it is once, few, many or a size class.

cdr3_length	d_call	v_call	j_call	clone_size	cdr3_nt	cdr3_aa
15	NA	TRBV6-1	TRBJ2-3	NA	TGTGCCAGCCTTAAACAGGGTAGGGGCACAGATACGCAGTATTTT	CASLKQGRGTDTQYF
14	NA	TRBV7-9	TRBJ1-3	NA	TGTGCCAGCAGCTATCGGGACGTAGTTAACACCATATATTTT	CASSYRDVVNTIYF
15	NA	TRBV7-9	TRBJ1-4	NA	TGTGCCAGCAGCCTAGGTAGGGTGACTAATGAAAAACTGTTTTTT	CASSLGRVTNEKLFF
15	NA	TRBV9	TRBJ2-1	NA	TGTGCCAGCAGCGGAGAGGGCCTCCAATTTAATGAGCAGTTCTTC	CASSGEGLQFNEQFF
11	NA	TRBV2	TRBJ2-3	NA	TGTGCCAGCAGTAGGGGAGATACGCAGTATTTT	CASSRGDTQYF
13	NA	TRBV28	TRBJ1-1	NA	TGTGCCAGTCATCGAAGGGCGGCCACTGAAGCTTTCTTT	CASHRRAATEAFF
13	TRBD2	TRBV2	TRBJ2-1	NA	TGTGCCAGCAGGGGAGGGCGATTCAATGAGCAGTTCTTC	CASRGGRFNEQFF
13	NA	TRBV5-1	TRBJ2-5	NA	TGCGCCAGCAGCTGGGGACCTTTAGAGACCCAGTACTTC	CASSWGPLETQYF
13	TRBD1	TRBV5-1	TRBJ2-5	NA	TGCGCCAGCAGTGAAGGCAGGGGGGAGACCCAGTACTTC	CASSEGRGETQYF
15	TRBD2	TRBV5-4	TRBJ2-1	NA	TGTGCCAGCAGCCTGGTCCAGCGGGGACACAATGAGCAGTTCTTC	CASSLVQRGHNEQFF
15	NA	TRBV6-4	TRBJ2-2	NA	TGTGCCAGCAGTGAGTCACCGCGGCCCACCGGGGAGCTGTTTTTT	CASSESPRPTGELFF
12	NA	TRBV4-1	TRBJ1-2	NA	TGCGCCAGCAGCCCGAGGGGCTATGGCTACACCTTC	CASSPRGYGYTF
13	TRBD1	TRBV6-5	TRBJ1-1	NA	TGTGCCAGCAGCGCTGACAGGGGCCTAGAAGCTTTCTTT	CASSADRGLEAFF
18	TRBD2	TRBV4-3	TRBJ2-1	NA	TGCGCCAGCAGCCAAAAAGGAGGGGGGACTAGCGCGTACAATGAGCAGTTCTTC	CASSQKGGGTSAYNEQFF
14	NA	TRBV9	TRBJ2-7	NA	TGTGCCAGCAGCGCGAGCGAGGGCCGCGACGAGCAGTACTTC	CASSASEGRDEQYF
16	NA	TRBV11-2	TRBJ1-1	NA	TGTGCCAGCAGCTTCCAAACATGGGGCTCGAACACTGAAGCTTTCTTT	CASSFQTWGSNTEAFF
15	NA	TRBV4-3	TRBJ2-1	NA	TGCGCCAGCAGTCTTAACCCTAGCGTACCCAATGAGCAGTTCTTC	CASSLNPSVPNEQFF
14	TRBD1	TRBV5-5	TRBJ1-2	NA	TGTGCCAGCAGCTTGGCCGGGACAGGGGCTGGCTACACCTTC	CASSLAGTGAGYTF
16	TRBD1	TRBV9	TRBJ2-7	NA	TGTGCCAGCAGCCCGGACAGGGTTGGACGGGCCTACGAGCAGTACTTC	CASSPDRVGRAYEQYF
13	NA	TRBV7-9	TRBJ1-1	NA	TGTGCCAGCAGCTTTCAGGAGGGCACTGAAGCTTTCTTT	CASSFQEGTEAFF
14	TRBD1	TRBV6-6	TRBJ2-1	few	TGTGCCAGCAGACGCCGGGACAGGGGCTATGAGCAGTTCTTC	CASRRRDRGYEQFF
16	NA	TRBV5-1	TRBJ2-3	NA	TGCGCCAGCAGCTATTCACCGACAGGCGCCACAGATACGCAGTATTTT	CASSYSPTGATDTQYF
15	TRBD2	TRBV9	TRBJ2-1	NA	TGTGCCAGCAGCGTGGGACTAGCGCAAGACAATGAGCAGTTCTTC	CASSVGLAQDNEQFF
15	NA	TRBV28	TRBJ1-5	once	TGTGCCAGCAGTTTTCGCAGGGTTGTGGATCAGCCCCAGCATTTT	CASSFRRVVDQPQHF
15	TRBD2	TRBV5-1	TRBJ2-1	NA	TGCGCCAGCAGCCTGGAGCGGGAGTATGTCAATGAGCAGTTCTTC	CASSLEREYVNEQFF
12	TRBD2	TRBV10-3	TRBJ2-7	NA	TGTGCCATCCTTGGCGGGAGTGGGGAGCAGTACTTC	CAILGGSGEQYF
15	NA	TRBV28	TRBJ2-1	NA	TGTGCCTCCTTCAAGACCGGGACGGCCCTAGTTAAGCAGTTCTTC	CASFKTGTALVKQFF
19	TRBD2	TRBV6-1	TRBJ2-1	NA	TGTGCCAGCAGTGACCGGAGCGGTGTTACTAGCGGGAGGGCAAATGAGCAGTTCTTC	CASSDRSGVTSGRANEQFF
15	NA	TRBV2	TRBJ2-1	NA	TGTGCCAGCAGTGCGGGCGGAGGGGTCTGGGATGAGCAGTTCTTC	CASSAGGGVWDEQFF
16	TRBD2	TRBV5-5	TRBJ2-1	NA	TGTGCCAGCAGCTCAAACCTGGCGGGAGGGCGGGCTGAGCAGTTCTTC	CASSSNLAGGRAEQFF
14	NA	TRBV4-3	TRBJ2-7	NA	TGCGCCAGCAGCCAAGGGTTAACAGCCTACGAGCAGTACTTC	CASSQGLTAYEQYF
15	TRBD1	TRBV28	TRBJ2-7	NA	TGTGCCAGCACCCCTTCTCTGACAGGGCCCTACGAGCAGTACTTC	CASTPSLTGPYEQYF
15	TRBD2	TRBV6-6	TRBJ2-1	NA	TGTGCCAGCAGACCTAGCGGGGGCAACTACAATGAGCAGTTCTTC	CASRPSGGNYNEQFF
15	TRBD1	TRBV28	TRBJ2-5	NA	TGTGCCAGCAGTACCACCGGGACAGGGAAAGAGACCCAGTACTTC	CASSTTGTGKETQYF
13	NA	TRBV6-6	TRBJ2-1	NA	TGTGCCAGCAGTTACGGGCTCGATCTTGAGCAGTTCTTC	CASSYGLDLEQFF
15	TRBD1	TRBV9	TRBJ2-5	NA	TGTGCCAGCAGCACTCGACAGGGACGGCAAGAGACCCAGTACTTC	CASSTRQGRQETQYF
16	NA	TRBV21-1	TRBJ2-5	NA	TGTGCCAGCAGCAGCCGAGGGGTTAGCGGGAGTGAGACCCAGTACTTC	CASSSRGVSGSETQYF
16	NA	TRBV5-1	TRBJ2-5	NA	TGCGCCAGCAGCTTGGCCGCCAACTCCCCACAAGAGACCCAGTACTTC	CASSLAANSPQETQYF
15	TRBD2	TRBV9	TRBJ2-1	NA	TGTGCCAGCAGCGTAGCTCCTAGCGGGGACAATGAGCAGTTCTTC	CASSVAPSGDNEQFF
14	NA	TRBV28	TRBJ2-1	NA	TGTGCCAGCAGTTTTAGGGACGGAAACAATGAGCAGTTCTTC	CASSFRDGNNEQFF
13	NA	TRBV30	TRBJ1-5	NA	TGTGCCTGGGGGGACACTACCAATCAGCCCCAGCATTTT	CAWGDTTNQPQHF
15	NA	TRBV7-9	TRBJ1-1	NA	TGTGCCAGCAGCCCCCGACAGGCGACTAACACTGAAGCTTTCTTT	CASSPRQATNTEAFF
14	NA	TRBV19	TRBJ2-5	NA	TGTGCCAGTAGTATGGGCAGTGTGGGAGAGACCCAGTACTTC	CASSMGSVGETQYF
12	NA	TRBV18	TRBJ2-3	once	TGTGCCAGCTCACCACGAGAGGATACGCAGTATTTT	CASSPREDTQYF
15	NA	TRBV30	TRBJ1-2	NA	TGTGCCTGGAGTGTACGAGGGAGCGGCGGGTATGGCTACACCTTC	CAWSVRGSGGYGYTF
15	NA	TRBV23-1	TRBJ2-4	NA	TGCGCCAGCATGGGGACACCACACCATCGGTTCATTCAGTACTTC	CASMGTPHHRFIQYF
15	NA	TRBV19	TRBJ1-5	NA	TGTGCCAGTAGTATATCTACAGTAGCCAATCAGCCCCAGCATTTT	CASSISTVANQPQHF
14	TRBD1	TRBV28	TRBJ2-7	NA	TGTGCCAGCAGTTGGACAGGGGCGCGCCTCGAGCAGTACTTC	CASSWTGARLEQYF
12	NA	TRBV14	TRBJ2-5	NA	TGTGCCAGCAGCCACATCCAAGAGACCCAGTACTTC	CASSHIQETQYF
12	NA	TRBV5-1	TRBJ2-5	NA	TGCGCCAGCAGTCACCCGGGAGAGACCCAGTACTTC	CASSHPGETQYF
17	NA	TRBV6-4	TRBJ1-4	NA	TGTGCCGGCTGTGGCAGGGGACTCAACGCAACTAATGAAAAACTGTTTTTT	CAGCGRGLNATNEKLFF
18	NA	TRBV29-1	TRBJ2-7	NA	TGCAGCGTTGCTGAATCCCGGAGGCGCAGGCGGACCTCCTACGAGCAGTACTTC	CSVAESRRRRRTSYEQYF
15	TRBD1	TRBV18	TRBJ1-1	NA	TGTGCCAGCTCATTGGGACAGGGGGAGATCACTGAAGCTTTCTTT	CASSLGQGEITEAFF
14	TRBD1	TRBV27	TRBJ1-6	NA	TGTGCCAGCAGTTGGACAGGGGATAATTCACCCCTCCACTTT	CASSWTGDNSPLHF
11	NA	TRBV20-1	TRBJ2-1	NA	TGCAGTGCTCCACGGACGGGCTTACCGTTCTTC	CSAPRTGLPFF
18	TRBD1	TRBV7-6	TRBJ2-7	NA	TGTGCCAGCAGCTCAACCTTTTCGTCCAGGGGGCTTATCTACGAGCAGTACTTC	CASSSTFSSRGLIYEQYF
14	NA	TRBV2	TRBJ1-1	NA	TGTGCCAGCAGTGAAATGGGCCCGCACACTGAAGCTTTCTTT	CASSEMGPHTEAFF